This is a list of T cell receptor beta chains from one sample in a study of blood T cell repertoires in COVID-19. Generated by immunoSEQ multiplex PCR, the TCRdb table keeps only in-frame clones and is missing some. This sample yields under 300,000 clones, of which under 85% are seen a single time; 1.9% belongs to the top ten. The specimen was peripheral blood. These receptors were collected from a man aged 30 to 45 who had recovered from COVID-19. Both conserved end residues are part of each CDR3. A D gene is named only where the DNA matches it firmly. A row's size may be missing; if present it is once, few, many or a size class.

v_call: TRBV7-9; clone_size: NA; d_call: TRBD2; j_call: TRBJ2-1; cdr3_aa: CASSLGRLAVEQFF; cdr3_nt: TGTGCCAGCAGCTTAGGGCGTCTAGCGGTTGAGCAGTTCTTC
v_call: TRBV19; clone_size: NA; d_call: TRBD2; j_call: TRBJ2-1; cdr3_aa: CASSIRGDRNEQFF; cdr3_nt: TGTGCCAGTAGTATCCGGGGGGATCGCAATGAGCAGTTCTTC
v_call: TRBV11-2; clone_size: NA; d_call: TRBD2; j_call: TRBJ2-1; cdr3_aa: CASSLEAGGIDEQFF; cdr3_nt: TGTGCCAGCAGCTTAGAGGCGGGGGGGATCGATGAGCAGTTCTTC
v_call: TRBV9; clone_size: NA; d_call: TRBD1; j_call: TRBJ1-3; cdr3_aa: CASSGNRGSGNTIYF; cdr3_nt: TGTGCCAGCAGCGGCAACAGGGGATCTGGAAACACCATATATTTT
v_call: TRBV3-1/TRBV3-2; clone_size: NA; d_call: NA; j_call: TRBJ2-7; cdr3_aa: CASSQTRGAQGSYEQYF; cdr3_nt: TGTGCCAGCAGCCAAACCAGAGGGGCTCAGGGGAGTTACGAGCAGTACTTC
v_call: TRBV6-2/TRBV6-3; clone_size: NA; d_call: NA; j_call: TRBJ1-2; cdr3_aa: CASSPTANYGYTF; cdr3_nt: TGTGCCAGCAGCCCGACAGCTAACTATGGCTACACCTTC
v_call: TRBV5-1; clone_size: NA; d_call: NA; j_call: TRBJ2-5; cdr3_aa: CASSQRLDGGPETQYF; cdr3_nt: TGCGCCAGCAGCCAAAGACTAGACGGGGGGCCAGAGACCCAGTACTTC
v_call: TRBV19; clone_size: NA; d_call: NA; j_call: TRBJ1-4; cdr3_aa: CATSTGSNEKLFF; cdr3_nt: TGTGCCACCTCTACCGGGAGTAATGAAAAACTGTTTTTT
v_call: TRBV7-2; clone_size: NA; d_call: TRBD1; j_call: TRBJ1-6; cdr3_aa: CASSLARQGSSPLHF; cdr3_nt: TGTGCCAGCAGCTTAGCTCGACAGGGAAGTTCACCCCTCCACTTT
v_call: TRBV11-2; clone_size: NA; d_call: NA; j_call: TRBJ2-3; cdr3_aa: CASTLGATSTDTQYF; cdr3_nt: TGTGCCAGCACCCTGGGGGCTACTAGCACAGATACGCAGTATTTT
v_call: TRBV6-5; clone_size: NA; d_call: TRBD2; j_call: TRBJ2-1; cdr3_aa: CASSYFTSGGADEQFF; cdr3_nt: TGTGCCAGCAGTTACTTTACGAGCGGGGGGGCCGATGAGCAGTTCTTC
v_call: TRBV10-3; clone_size: NA; d_call: TRBD1; j_call: TRBJ1-6; cdr3_aa: CAISGDRGQRNSPLHF; cdr3_nt: TGTGCCATCAGTGGAGACAGGGGGCAGCGTAATTCACCCCTCCACTTT
v_call: TRBV2; clone_size: NA; d_call: NA; j_call: TRBJ2-5; cdr3_aa: CASRGGSEGAETQYF; cdr3_nt: TGTGCCAGCAGGGGTGGCTCGGAGGGGGCCGAGACCCAGTACTTC
v_call: TRBV3-1/TRBV3-2; clone_size: NA; d_call: NA; j_call: TRBJ1-5; cdr3_aa: CASSQGPGQPQHF; cdr3_nt: TGTGCCAGCAGCCAAGGCCCCGGTCAGCCCCAGCATTTT
v_call: TRBV5-6; clone_size: NA; d_call: NA; j_call: TRBJ1-4; cdr3_aa: CASSQIQGSNEKLFF; cdr3_nt: TGTGCCAGCAGCCAAATACAGGGTAGTAATGAAAAACTGTTTTTT
v_call: TRBV5-1; clone_size: few; d_call: NA; j_call: TRBJ1-6; cdr3_aa: CASSQRTAWDSPLHF; cdr3_nt: TGCGCCAGCAGCCAACGGACAGCTTGGGATTCACCCCTCCACTTT
v_call: TRBV10-3; clone_size: NA; d_call: TRBD1; j_call: TRBJ1-5; cdr3_aa: CAAQQGVDQPQHF; cdr3_nt: TGTGCCGCACAACAGGGGGTGGATCAGCCCCAGCATTTT
v_call: TRBV3-1/TRBV3-2; clone_size: once; d_call: TRBD1; j_call: TRBJ1-1; cdr3_aa: CASSERQGANTEAFF; cdr3_nt: TGTGCCAGCAGCGAGAGACAGGGGGCGAACACTGAAGCTTTCTTT
v_call: TRBV5-4; clone_size: NA; d_call: TRBD1; j_call: TRBJ1-6; cdr3_aa: CASSLGTGTSPLHF; cdr3_nt: TGTGCCAGCAGCTTAGGGACAGGGACTTCACCCCTCCACTTT
v_call: TRBV12-3/TRBV12-4; clone_size: NA; d_call: NA; j_call: TRBJ2-7; cdr3_aa: CASTGETRNEQYF; cdr3_nt: TGTGCCAGCACGGGGGAAACAAGAAACGAGCAGTACTTC
v_call: TRBV10-3; clone_size: NA; d_call: NA; j_call: TRBJ1-2; cdr3_aa: CAISDDLGGYTF; cdr3_nt: TGTGCCATCAGTGATGACCTAGGAGGCTACACCTTC
v_call: TRBV5-6; clone_size: NA; d_call: NA; j_call: TRBJ1-2; cdr3_aa: CASSLADGSYGYTF; cdr3_nt: TGTGCCAGCAGCTTGGCGGATGGGAGCTATGGCTACACCTTC
v_call: TRBV7-9; clone_size: NA; d_call: NA; j_call: TRBJ1-2; cdr3_aa: CASSLVSGDGYTF; cdr3_nt: TGTGCCAGCAGCTTAGTGTCGGGGGATGGCTACACCTTC
v_call: TRBV19; clone_size: NA; d_call: NA; j_call: TRBJ1-2; cdr3_aa: CASSKSDSYGYTF; cdr3_nt: TGTGCCAGTAGTAAATCGGACTCCTATGGCTACACCTTC
v_call: TRBV7-7; clone_size: NA; d_call: NA; j_call: TRBJ2-1; cdr3_aa: CASSLDPDRYNEQFF; cdr3_nt: TGTGCCAGCAGCTTAGACCCAGACAGATACAATGAGCAGTTCTTC
v_call: TRBV20-1; clone_size: few; d_call: TRBD1; j_call: TRBJ2-1; cdr3_aa: CSASEGAERDEQFF; cdr3_nt: TGCAGTGCTAGTGAGGGGGCAGAAAGGGATGAGCAGTTCTTC
v_call: TRBV12-3/TRBV12-4; clone_size: NA; d_call: TRBD1; j_call: TRBJ1-5; cdr3_aa: CASSSRQGQPHF; cdr3_nt: TGTGCCAGCAGTTCTCGACAGGGCCAGCCTCATTTT
v_call: TRBV12-3/TRBV12-4; clone_size: NA; d_call: TRBD1; j_call: TRBJ1-3; cdr3_aa: CASSPTGVNTIYF; cdr3_nt: TGTGCCAGCAGTCCGACAGGGGTGAACACCATATATTTT
v_call: TRBV12-3/TRBV12-4; clone_size: NA; d_call: NA; j_call: TRBJ2-3; cdr3_aa: CASSLGAGGTQYF; cdr3_nt: TGTGCCAGCAGTCTGGGGGCGGGTGGTACGCAGTATTTT
v_call: TRBV9; clone_size: NA; d_call: NA; j_call: TRBJ1-2; cdr3_aa: CASSVGLGAGYGYTF; cdr3_nt: TGTGCCAGCAGCGTAGGCTTGGGGGCAGGCTATGGCTACACCTTC
v_call: TRBV11-2; clone_size: NA; d_call: TRBD1; j_call: TRBJ2-5; cdr3_aa: CASREGTGEFETQYF; cdr3_nt: TGTGCCAGCAGAGAGGGGACAGGGGAATTTGAGACCCAGTACTTC
v_call: TRBV9; clone_size: NA; d_call: TRBD1; j_call: TRBJ1-6; cdr3_aa: CASSVGAGGSPLHF; cdr3_nt: TGTGCCAGCAGCGTAGGGGCAGGGGGATCACCCCTCCACTTT
v_call: TRBV4-1; clone_size: NA; d_call: NA; j_call: TRBJ1-2; cdr3_aa: CASSQDPGNYGYTF; cdr3_nt: TGCGCCAGCAGCCAAGATCCAGGGAACTATGGCTACACCTTC
v_call: TRBV5-1; clone_size: NA; d_call: TRBD1; j_call: TRBJ1-1; cdr3_aa: CASSLAPRGRRMNTEAFF; cdr3_nt: TGCGCCAGCAGCTTGGCCCCCAGGGGGCGTAGGATGAACACTGAAGCTTTCTTT
v_call: TRBV11-2; clone_size: NA; d_call: NA; j_call: TRBJ1-1; cdr3_aa: CASNVIHWGSEAFF; cdr3_nt: TGTGCCAGCAATGTTATTCATTGGGGCTCCGAAGCTTTCTTT
v_call: TRBV5-8; clone_size: NA; d_call: TRBD2; j_call: TRBJ2-3; cdr3_aa: CASSPGGHADTQYF; cdr3_nt: TGTGCCAGCAGCCCGGGGGGGCACGCAGATACGCAGTATTTT
v_call: TRBV7-3; clone_size: few; d_call: TRBD1; j_call: TRBJ2-1; cdr3_aa: CASQMAGGRTGGEQFF; cdr3_nt: TGTGCCAGCCAAATGGCAGGGGGCCGAACCGGCGGTGAGCAGTTCTTC
v_call: TRBV7-2; clone_size: NA; d_call: NA; j_call: TRBJ2-6; cdr3_aa: CASSSFLSGANVLTF; cdr3_nt: TGTGCCAGCAGCTCGTTTTTATCTGGGGCCAACGTCCTGACTTTC
v_call: TRBV5-1; clone_size: NA; d_call: TRBD2; j_call: TRBJ2-1; cdr3_aa: CASSLATSDNEQFF; cdr3_nt: TGCGCCAGCAGCTTGGCGACTAGCGACAATGAGCAGTTCTTC
v_call: TRBV7-9; clone_size: NA; d_call: NA; j_call: TRBJ2-7; cdr3_aa: CASSLGAKPYEQYF; cdr3_nt: TGTGCCAGCAGCTTAGGGGCTAAACCCTACGAGCAGTACTTC
v_call: TRBV10-3; clone_size: NA; d_call: TRBD1; j_call: TRBJ2-1; cdr3_aa: CAISEDRGMNEQFF; cdr3_nt: TGTGCCATCAGTGAAGACAGGGGTATGAATGAGCAGTTCTTC
v_call: TRBV3-1/TRBV3-2; clone_size: NA; d_call: NA; j_call: TRBJ2-1; cdr3_aa: CASSRDGRGYNEQFF; cdr3_nt: TGTGCCAGCAGCAGGGACGGTCGGGGGTACAATGAGCAGTTCTTC
v_call: TRBV12-3/TRBV12-4; clone_size: NA; d_call: NA; j_call: TRBJ1-1; cdr3_aa: CASSSGVATEAFF; cdr3_nt: TGTGCCAGCAGTTCAGGGGTGGCCACTGAAGCTTTCTTT
v_call: TRBV11-1; clone_size: NA; d_call: NA; j_call: TRBJ2-3; cdr3_aa: CASSLETGRTYTQYF; cdr3_nt: TGTGCCAGCAGCTTAGAAACAGGACGCACGTATACGCAGTATTTT
v_call: TRBV28; clone_size: NA; d_call: NA; j_call: TRBJ2-6; cdr3_aa: CASSFGQGYGANVLTF; cdr3_nt: TGTGCCAGCAGTTTTGGCCAGGGCTATGGGGCCAACGTCCTGACTTTC
v_call: TRBV7-8; clone_size: NA; d_call: TRBD1; j_call: TRBJ1-2; cdr3_aa: CASSYRRTGPHGYTF; cdr3_nt: TGTGCCAGCAGCTACCGTCGGACAGGGCCCCATGGCTACACCTTC
v_call: TRBV12-5; clone_size: NA; d_call: NA; j_call: TRBJ2-3; cdr3_aa: CASGSGGRTDTQYF; cdr3_nt: TGTGCTAGTGGTTCAGGGGGGCGCACAGATACGCAGTATTTT
v_call: TRBV9; clone_size: NA; d_call: NA; j_call: TRBJ1-6; cdr3_aa: CASSQGYYNSPLHF; cdr3_nt: TGTGCCAGCTCGCAGGGGTACTATAATTCACCCCTCCACTTT
v_call: TRBV5-4; clone_size: NA; d_call: TRBD1; j_call: TRBJ2-3; cdr3_aa: CASSFPGGRDTQYF; cdr3_nt: TGTGCCAGCAGCTTCCCAGGGGGTCGAGATACGCAGTATTTT
v_call: TRBV10-3; clone_size: NA; d_call: TRBD2; j_call: TRBJ2-1; cdr3_aa: CAISELGGDYYNEQFF; cdr3_nt: TGTGCCATCAGTGAGTTGGGGGGGGATTACTACAATGAGCAGTTCTTC
v_call: TRBV9; clone_size: NA; d_call: NA; j_call: TRBJ2-2; cdr3_aa: CASSVAGESWELFF; cdr3_nt: TGTGCCAGCAGCGTGGCAGGGGAAAGTTGGGAGCTGTTTTTT
v_call: TRBV7-9; clone_size: NA; d_call: NA; j_call: TRBJ1-5; cdr3_aa: CASSGQNQPQHF; cdr3_nt: TGTGCCAGCAGCGGACAAAATCAGCCCCAGCATTTT
v_call: TRBV4-1; clone_size: few; d_call: TRBD1; j_call: TRBJ1-4; cdr3_aa: CASSQGQYLFF; cdr3_nt: TGCGCCAGCAGCCAGGGACAGTATCTGTTTTTT
v_call: TRBV7-9; clone_size: NA; d_call: NA; j_call: TRBJ2-5; cdr3_aa: CASSSKGEGTQYF; cdr3_nt: TGTGCCAGCAGCTCCAAGGGGGAGGGGACCCAGTACTTC
v_call: TRBV2; clone_size: NA; d_call: NA; j_call: TRBJ2-7; cdr3_aa: CARGQDREGRYEQYF; cdr3_nt: TGTGCCAGAGGCCAGGACAGGGAGGGCCGGTACGAGCAGTACTTC
v_call: TRBV20-1; clone_size: once; d_call: NA; j_call: TRBJ1-1; cdr3_aa: CRVTEYTEAFF; cdr3_nt: TGCAGGGTGACAGAATACACTGAAGCTTTCTTT
v_call: TRBV12-3/TRBV12-4; clone_size: few; d_call: NA; j_call: TRBJ2-7; cdr3_aa: CASSHSVAAQYF; cdr3_nt: TGTGCCAGCAGCCATTCGGTCGCGGCGCAGTACTTC
v_call: TRBV10-3; clone_size: NA; d_call: NA; j_call: TRBJ2-3; cdr3_aa: CAISESWGGEWTDTQYF; cdr3_nt: TGTGCCATCAGTGAGTCTTGGGGCGGGGAATGGACAGATACGCAGTATTTT